Presented here are 3 T cell receptor beta chains from one specimen sequenced in a study of blood T cell repertoires in COVID-19. Libraries were prepared by immunoSEQ multiplex PCR; TCRdb keeps only in-frame clonotypes and omits some of them. The sample shows about 14,000 clones, approximately 91% of them seen only once. The sequencing input was peripheral blood. Receptors originate from a human donor in a cohort sampled during active COVID-19.

This chain connects TRBV5-4 to TRBJ2-1; 8 bases align to TRBD1. Per germline, CDR1 SGHNT and CDR2 YYREEE (reference sequence). V gave up 4 bases and J gave up 0 bases; unmatched junction bases: 6. CDR3 length equals 16 residues. This CDR3 reads CASSPQGGTSYNEQFF. The CDR3 DNA reads TGTGCCAGCAGCCCACAGGGGGGAACCTCCTACAATGAGCAGTTCTTC. Combining the CDR3 with reference TRBV5-4 and TRBJ2-1 gives the whole variable domain ETGVTQSPTHLIKTRGQQVTLRCSSQSGHNTVSWYQQALGQGPQFIFQYYREEENGRGNFPPRFSGLQFPNYSSELNVNALELDDSALYLCASSPQGGTSYNEQFFGPGTRLTVL.

The V call is TRBV27, the J call TRBJ1-6; TRBD1 matches 7 bases. CDR3 size: 18 residues. Per the germline V gene, CDR1 is MNHEY and CDR2 is SMNVEV (reference sequence). Trimming cost V 6 bases and J 9 bases; bases outside gene matches: 20. The CDR3 spells CASRLRRIQGPGISPLHF. CDR3 nucleotide sequence: TGTGCCAGCAGACTTCGACGAATACAGGGGCCCGGAATTTCACCCCTCCACTTT.

The rearrangement uses TRBV11-2 and TRBJ2-7; maybe TRBD1 (5 bases). Trimming removed 0 bases from V and 3 bases from J, with 12 bases in between. Per the germline V gene, CDR1 is SGHAT and CDR2 is FQNNGV. The CDR3 contains 15 residues. The CDR3 sequence is CASSLDRIQGYEQYF. The CDR3 DNA sequence: TGTGCCAGCAGCTTAGACCGAATTCAGGGCTACGAGCAGTACTTC. The full variable domain, with the rest looked up from reference TRBV11-2 and TRBJ2-7, is EAGVAQSPRYKIIEKRQSVAFWCNPISGHATLYWYQQILGQGPKLLIQFQNNGVVDDSQLPKDRFSAERLKGVDSTLKIQPAKLEDSAVYLCASSLDRIQGYEQYFGPGTRLTVT.